The sequence of this T cell receptor (beta chain) was determined in a study of blood T cell repertoires in COVID-19. Across the study: COVID-19 samples, acute and convalescent, were from the United States, Italy and Spain.

Original processing methods: Amplified reference gene primers provided the basis for estimating nucleated cell counts. Sequencing was performed with immunoSEQ multiplex PCR; in TCRdb, only in-frame clones are kept and a portion is missing. V, J and clone size reflect that table, while D and trimming were determined from the DNA. The sample yields about 480,000 clones, around nine tenths seen once. Participants spanned ages roughly 18 to 90 years and resided in roughly 22 US areas. Resolution of symptoms, clearance, or two negative PCRs was present in recovered Cohort 3 donors. There are 17 residues in the CDR3. The V gene's germline CDR1 is SGHDT and CDR2 YYEEEE. Unmatched junction bases numbered 10, after V lost 4 bases and J lost 2 bases.

The TCR originated in a woman in her 40s who had recovered from COVID-19. The sample was PBMCs or T cells enriched from blood (not recorded which). V and J are TRBV5-6 and TRBJ2-7; TRBD2 matches 12 bases. This CDR3 reads CASSPTTSGSGTYEQYF. The DNA for the CDR3 is TGTGCCAGCAGCCCTACGACTAGCGGGAGTGGTACCTACGAGCAGTACTTC.